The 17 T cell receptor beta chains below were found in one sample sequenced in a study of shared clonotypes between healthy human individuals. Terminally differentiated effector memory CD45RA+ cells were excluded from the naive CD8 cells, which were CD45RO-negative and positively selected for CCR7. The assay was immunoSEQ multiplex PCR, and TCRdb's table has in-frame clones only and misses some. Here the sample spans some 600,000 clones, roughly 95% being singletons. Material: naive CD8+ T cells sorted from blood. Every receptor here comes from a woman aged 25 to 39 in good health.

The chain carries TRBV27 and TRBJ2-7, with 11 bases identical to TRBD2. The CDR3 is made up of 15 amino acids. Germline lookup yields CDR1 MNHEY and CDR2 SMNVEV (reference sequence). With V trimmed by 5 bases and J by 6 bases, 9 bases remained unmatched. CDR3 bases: TGTGCCAGCAGTCCACTAGCGGGAGAACTTTTCGAGCAGTACTTC. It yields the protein CASSPLAGELFEQYF.

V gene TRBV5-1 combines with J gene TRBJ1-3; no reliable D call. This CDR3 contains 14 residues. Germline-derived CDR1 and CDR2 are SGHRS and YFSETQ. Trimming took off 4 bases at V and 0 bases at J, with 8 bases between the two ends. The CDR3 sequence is CASSPFSSGNTIYF. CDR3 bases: TGCGCCAGCAGCCCTTTCTCCTCTGGAAACACCATATATTTT.

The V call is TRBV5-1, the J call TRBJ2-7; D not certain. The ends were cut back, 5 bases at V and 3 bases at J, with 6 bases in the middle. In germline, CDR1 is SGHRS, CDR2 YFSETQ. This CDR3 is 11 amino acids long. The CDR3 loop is CASRGDYEQYF. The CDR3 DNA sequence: TGCGCCAGCAGAGGAGACTACGAGCAGTACTTC.

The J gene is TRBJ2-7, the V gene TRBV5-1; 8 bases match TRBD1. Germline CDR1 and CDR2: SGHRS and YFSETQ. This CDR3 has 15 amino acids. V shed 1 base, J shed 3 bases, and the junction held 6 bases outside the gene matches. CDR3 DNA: TGCGCCAGCAGCTTGAACTCGGGACAGGACTACGAGCAGTACTTC. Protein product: CASSLNSGQDYEQYF.

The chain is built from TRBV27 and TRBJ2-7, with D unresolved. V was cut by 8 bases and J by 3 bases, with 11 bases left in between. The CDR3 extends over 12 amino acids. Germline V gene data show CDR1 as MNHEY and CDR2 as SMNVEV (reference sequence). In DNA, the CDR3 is TGTGCCAGCGGCCGGGCCTACTACGAGCAGTACTTC. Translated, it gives CASGRAYYEQYF.

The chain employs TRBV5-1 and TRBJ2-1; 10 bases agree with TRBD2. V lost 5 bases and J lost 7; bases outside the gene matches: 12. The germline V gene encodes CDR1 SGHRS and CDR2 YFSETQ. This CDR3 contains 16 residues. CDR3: CASRPEPSGSLNEQFF. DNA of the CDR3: TGCGCCAGCAGACCAGAGCCTAGCGGGAGTCTGAATGAGCAGTTCTTC.

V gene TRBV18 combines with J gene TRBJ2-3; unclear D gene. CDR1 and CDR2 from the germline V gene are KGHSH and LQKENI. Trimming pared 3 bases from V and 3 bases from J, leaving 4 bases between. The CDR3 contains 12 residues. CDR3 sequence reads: CASSPQTDTQYF. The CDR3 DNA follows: TGTGCCAGCTCACCCCAAACAGATACGCAGTATTTT.

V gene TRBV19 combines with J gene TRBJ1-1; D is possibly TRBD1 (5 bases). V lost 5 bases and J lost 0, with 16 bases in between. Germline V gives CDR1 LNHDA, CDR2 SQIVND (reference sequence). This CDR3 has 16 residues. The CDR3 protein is CASSPQRAGLNTEAFF. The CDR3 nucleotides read TGTGCCAGTAGTCCACAAAGAGCAGGGTTGAACACTGAAGCTTTCTTT.

The CDR3 DNA follows: TGCGCCAGCAGTGATCCCGATGAATTACAGGTTAACTATGGCTACACCTTC. This translates into CASSDPDELQVNYGYTF. The chain couples TRBV10-2 to TRBJ1-2, with a possible D match to TRBD1 (5 bases). V gave up 3 bases and J gave up 1 base, with 18 bases separating them. Germline V gene sequence: CDR1 WSHSY, CDR2 SAAADI. This CDR3 comprises 17 residues.

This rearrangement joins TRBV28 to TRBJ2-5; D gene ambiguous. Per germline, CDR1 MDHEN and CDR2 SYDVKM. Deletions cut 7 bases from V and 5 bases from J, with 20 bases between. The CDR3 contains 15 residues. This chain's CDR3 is CASTLGLLGWETQYF. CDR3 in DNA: TGTGCCAGCACCTTGGGCCTACTCGGGTGGGAGACCCAGTACTTC.

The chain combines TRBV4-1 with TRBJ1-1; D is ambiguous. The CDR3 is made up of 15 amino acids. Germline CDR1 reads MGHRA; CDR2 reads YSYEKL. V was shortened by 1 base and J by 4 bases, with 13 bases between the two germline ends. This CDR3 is CASSQGKGSGTEAFF. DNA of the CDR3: TGCGCCAGCAGCCAAGGAAAGGGCAGTGGCACTGAAGCTTTCTTT.

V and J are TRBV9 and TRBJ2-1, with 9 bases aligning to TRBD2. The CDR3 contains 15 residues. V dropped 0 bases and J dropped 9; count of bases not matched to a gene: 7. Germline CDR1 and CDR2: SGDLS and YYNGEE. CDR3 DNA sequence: TGTGCCAGCAGCGTAGGGGGACTAGCTATAGCTGAGCAGTTCTTC. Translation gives CASSVGGLAIAEQFF.

The CDR3 DNA reads TGTGCCAGCAAGCCGAGACTAGCTAGAGATACGCAGTATTTT. Amino acid sequence: CASKPRLARDTQYF. The rearrangement links TRBV2 to TRBJ2-3, with 7 bases aligning to TRBD2. CDR3 length equals 14 residues. Germline V CDR1 and CDR2: SNHLY, FYNNEI. J lost 5 bases, V lost 7 bases, and 9 bases had no gene match.

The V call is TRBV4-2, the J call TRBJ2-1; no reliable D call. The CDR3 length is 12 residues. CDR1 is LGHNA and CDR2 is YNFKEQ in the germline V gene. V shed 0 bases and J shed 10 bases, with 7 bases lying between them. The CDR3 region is CASSQDSIEQFF. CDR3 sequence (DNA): TGTGCCAGCAGCCAAGATTCGATCGAGCAGTTCTTC.

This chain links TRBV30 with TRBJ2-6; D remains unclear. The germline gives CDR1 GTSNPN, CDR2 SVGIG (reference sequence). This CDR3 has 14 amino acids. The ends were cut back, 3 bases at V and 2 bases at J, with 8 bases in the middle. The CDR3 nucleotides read TGTGCCTGGAGCAGGAGTGCTGGGGCCAACGTCCTGACTTTC. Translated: CAWSRSAGANVLTF.

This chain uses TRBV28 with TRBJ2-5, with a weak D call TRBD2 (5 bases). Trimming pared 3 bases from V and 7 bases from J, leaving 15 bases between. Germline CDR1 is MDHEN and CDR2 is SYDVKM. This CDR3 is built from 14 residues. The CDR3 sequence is CASSFYPGSGTQYF. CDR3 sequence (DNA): TGTGCCAGCAGTTTTTACCCGGGGTCGGGGACCCAGTACTTC.

The CDR3 reads CASSRRREGRNYEQYF. In nucleotides, the CDR3 is TGTGCCAGCAGTCGGCGTAGGGAGGGTAGGAACTACGAGCAGTACTTC. The V call is TRBV2, the J call TRBJ2-7, with 7 bases matching TRBD2. Trimming removed 5 bases from V and 3 bases from J; junction bases left unmatched: 13. The CDR3 totals 16 residues. The germline V gene encodes CDR1 SNHLY and CDR2 FYNNEI.